This record concerns one TCR beta chain sequence. Authors' data handling: For nucleated cells, counts were estimated from reference gene primer amplification. Method: immunoSEQ multiplex PCR; TCRdb's copy keeps in-frame clones and lacks some. The V and J calls and clone size were taken over from that table, and D and trimming were inferred from the DNA. The sample comprises 240,000 or so clones, about four fifths of which are singletons, and about 1.9% rests with the top ten. The sample originates from a study of blood T cell repertoires in COVID-19. For the study at large: Samples taken during acute and convalescent COVID-19 were collected in the United States, Italy and Spain. PBMCs, B-cell-depleted T cells, or T cells provided the cDNA or gDNA that made up the material.

Germline CDR1 reads SGHRS; CDR2 reads YFSETQ. The CDR3 is 17 amino acids. Trimming at V came to 3 bases and at J to 4 bases, leaving 13 bases not matched to a gene. The chain uses TRBV5-1 and TRBJ2-1; 7 nucleotides line up with TRBD1. Input material: peripheral blood. This receptor was identified in a man aged 25 to 40 who had recovered from COVID-19. The CDR3 region has the DNA TGCGCCAGCAGCTCTGTAATCGGGACAGACATTTACAATGAGCAGTTCTTC. Translated: CASSSVIGTDIYNEQFF.